Described below is a single T cell receptor (beta chain) sequence and its context. CDR3 length equals 12 residues. This sample was taken from a study of cytomegalovirus exposure and HLA in healthy donors. A multiplex PCR was run with 60 Vbeta primers and 13 Jbeta primers. Original data processing: Later reanalysis found approximately 80 million unique TCR beta chains, around 10 million of them shared. Libraries were prepared by immunoSEQ multiplex PCR; TCRdb keeps only in-frame clonotypes and omits some of them. D and trimming were read from the DNA, whereas the V and J calls and clone size are those reported in that table. The data contain 150,000 to 200,000 clones, 70% to 85% of them singletons.

This clonotype was obtained from a man aged 50 to 60 in good health and CMV-seropositive. Sequencing input: PBMCs. The gene calls are TRBV21-1 and TRBJ2-7; the D call of TRBD2 is as the table states it, not checked on the DNA. TRBV21-1 is flagged as a pseudogene. This chain's CDR3 is CASSNFEDEQYF. The CDR3 DNA reads as TGTGCCAGCAGCAATTTTGAGGACGAGCAGTACTTC.